Described below is a single T cell receptor (beta chain) sequence and its context. Sequencing used immunoSEQ multiplex PCR; TCRdb keeps in-frame clones, though not all of them. The table shows approximately 89,000 clones, with approximately 84% occurring only once. The entry originates in a study of blood T cell repertoires in COVID-19. V was cut by 4 bases and J by 0 bases, with 7 bases left in between. Germline V lookup: CDR1 LNHDA, CDR2 SQIVND (reference sequence). CDR3 length equals 14 residues. The sequencing input was peripheral blood. The clonotype was recovered from a man aged 65-85 years with COVID-19, enrolled during active disease. V is TRBV19 and J is TRBJ1-3, with D possibly matching TRBD1 (5 bases). CDR3 in DNA: TGTGCCAGTAGTACCGGACACTCTGGAAACACCATATATTTT. This translates into CASSTGHSGNTIYF.